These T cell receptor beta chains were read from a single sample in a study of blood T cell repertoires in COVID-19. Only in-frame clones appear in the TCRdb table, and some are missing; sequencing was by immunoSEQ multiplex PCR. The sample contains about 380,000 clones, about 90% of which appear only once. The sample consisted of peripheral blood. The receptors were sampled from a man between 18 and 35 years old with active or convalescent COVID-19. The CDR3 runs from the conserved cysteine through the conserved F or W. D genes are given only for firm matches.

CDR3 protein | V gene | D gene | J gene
CASSEWLVREGNQPQHF | TRBV6-1 | NA | TRBJ1-5
CASATSESYEQYF | TRBV27 | NA | TRBJ2-7
CASSLSYSNQPQHF | TRBV27 | NA | TRBJ1-5
CSTKSGSSYNEQFF | TRBV29-1 | TRBD2 | TRBJ2-1
CASSLGAVYEQYF | TRBV27 | NA | TRBJ2-7
CASSQDRVAGGFSETQYF | TRBV3-1/TRBV3-2 | TRBD2 | TRBJ2-5
CAGARVINEQFF | TRBV12-3/TRBV12-4 | NA | TRBJ2-1
CASRPSERQVNTEAFF | TRBV7-2 | NA | TRBJ1-1
CSASGRYSNQPQHF | TRBV20-1 | NA | TRBJ1-5
CASSRGDRGGSNQPQHF | TRBV9 | TRBD1 | TRBJ1-5
CASSQYGLQRETYNEQFF | TRBV23-1 | TRBD2 | TRBJ2-1
CASKEGNQPQHF | TRBV19 | NA | TRBJ1-5
CASSLIAGDHEQYF | TRBV7-3 | TRBD2 | TRBJ2-7
CATSDPSILPDTQYF | TRBV24-1 | NA | TRBJ2-3
CASSSQDRGRYEQFF | TRBV7-9 | TRBD1 | TRBJ2-1
CASSLLASHEQYF | TRBV7-9 | NA | TRBJ2-7
CASSPRQGATEAFF | TRBV3-1/TRBV3-2 | TRBD1 | TRBJ1-1
CASSSNRVSGNTIYF | TRBV11-2 | NA | TRBJ1-3
CARSLGSGHRNTEAFF | TRBV5-3 | NA | TRBJ1-1
CASRVTNSNQPQHF | TRBV2 | NA | TRBJ1-5
CASTLQEYGSDTQYF | TRBV9 | NA | TRBJ2-3
CASSVTGVGEAFF | TRBV5-1 | TRBD1 | TRBJ1-1
CAISESISGTDTQYF | TRBV10-3 | NA | TRBJ2-3
CATLGQGATEAFF | TRBV19 | TRBD1 | TRBJ1-1
CASGTATGNTIYF | TRBV5-5 | TRBD1 | TRBJ1-3
CASNYEGGESPLHF | TRBV9 | NA | TRBJ1-6
CASSQGTGKETQYF | TRBV3-1/TRBV3-2 | TRBD1 | TRBJ2-5
CASSSGWADTQYF | TRBV11-2 | NA | TRBJ2-3
CASSLGQLYNEKLFF | TRBV7-2 | NA | TRBJ1-4
CATGQGARTEAFF | TRBV15 | TRBD1 | TRBJ1-1
CASWSRDTATRYF | TRBV2 | NA | TRBJ2-7
CASSLWGPPWEQYF | TRBV5-6 | NA | TRBJ2-7
CASSPERGTPYNEQFF | TRBV9 | NA | TRBJ2-1
CATSGGQVINEKLFF | TRBV15 | TRBD1 | TRBJ1-4
CASSLVGAGGSPLHF | TRBV11-2 | TRBD1 | TRBJ1-6
CASSTYSGYNEQFF | TRBV7-3 | NA | TRBJ2-1
CASSLMSGRASTDTQYF | TRBV7-9 | TRBD2 | TRBJ2-3
CSVETANYGYTF | TRBV29-1 | NA | TRBJ1-2
CASSTTITHGYTF | TRBV19 | NA | TRBJ1-2
CAVKLPGLSNEQFF | TRBV19 | NA | TRBJ2-1
CASKLQGAANTEAFF | TRBV19 | NA | TRBJ1-1
CASSFEGTYEQYF | TRBV5-1 | NA | TRBJ2-7
CASSHWRGGKNTEAFF | TRBV7-9 | NA | TRBJ1-1
CSVPGTGIHEQYF | TRBV29-1 | TRBD1 | TRBJ2-7
CASSRQGFTDTQYF | TRBV27 | TRBD1 | TRBJ2-3
CASSFLRDHGTYGYTF | TRBV6-5 | NA | TRBJ1-2
CASRRDSYYEQYF | TRBV5-6 | TRBD1 | TRBJ2-7
CASRLDRGAEAFF | TRBV6-5 | TRBD1 | TRBJ1-1
CASSPRLSSYNEQFF | TRBV5-1 | NA | TRBJ2-1
CASSPNTEFDYGYTF | TRBV18 | NA | TRBJ1-2
CASSSSTQRHRTGGDGYTF | TRBV7-2 | TRBD1 | TRBJ1-2
CASSQELGAFSYEQYF | TRBV4-3 | NA | TRBJ2-7
CASSLAGTAEAGYTF | TRBV5-1 | NA | TRBJ1-2
CASSSGQIGYGYTF | TRBV7-9 | NA | TRBJ1-2